Following are 23 T cell receptor beta chains from one sample sequenced in a study of pediatric ulcerative colitis. The protocol was immunoSEQ multiplex PCR, while the TCRdb copy is restricted to in-frame clones and leaves out a portion. The sample has around 40,000 clones, around 75% seen once. The rectum was sampled with one to two pinch biopsies at colonoscopy. The sequencing sample was made of gut tissue. The receptors were gathered from a boy younger than 18 with severe ulcerative colitis.

The chain carries TRBV6-1 and TRBJ1-1, with D uncertain. The CDR3 sequence is 20 residues long. The V gene lost 0 bases and the J gene lost 3 bases, with 26 bases spanning the gap. Germline loops: CDR1 MNHNS, CDR2 SASEGT. The CDR3 sequence: CASSEALSGSLLISDTEAFF. Written as DNA, the CDR3 is TGTGCCAGCAGTGAAGCGCTTTCCGGGTCCTTACTCATATCCGACACTGAAGCTTTCTTT.

The chain carries TRBV5-6 and TRBJ2-7, with TRBD2 as a possible D gene (5 bases). The CDR3 runs to 14 residues. In germline, CDR1 is SGHDT, CDR2 YYEEEE. V shed 5 bases and J shed 6 bases, with 18 bases lying between them. CDR3: CASRDGITLREQYF. CDR3 sequence (DNA): TGTGCCAGCAGGGACGGGATCACCCTACGCGAGCAGTACTTC. The full variable domain, completed using reference TRBV5-6 and TRBJ2-7, is DAGVTQSPTHLIKTRGQQVTLRCSPKSGHDTVSWYQQALGQGPQFIFQYYEEEERQRGNFPDRFSGHQFPNYSSELNVNALLLGDSALYLCASRDGITLREQYFGPGTRLTVT.

CDR3 residues: CASSSTRTQPYEQYF. For the CDR3, the DNA is TGTGCCAGCAGCTCAACTAGGACGCAGCCCTACGAGCAGTACTTC. This chain uses TRBV7-6 with TRBJ2-7, with D perhaps matching TRBD2 (5 bases). V was trimmed by 4 bases and J by 2 bases, leaving 15 bases between them. The CDR3 consists of 15 residues. Germline V CDR1 and CDR2: SGHVS, FNYEAQ.

Concerning this clone itself: The conserved closing phenylalanine or tryptophan is absent in this CDR3, likely reflecting a read error. This rearrangement joins TRBV6-1 to TRBJ1-6, with unresolved D. CDR3 length: 15 amino acids. V lost 7 bases, J lost 6 bases, and 16 bases lay in between. From germline, CDR1 is MNHNS and CDR2 SASEGT. The CDR3 loop is CASTLEGSINSPLHL. In DNA form, the CDR3 reads TGTGCCAGCACCCTCGAAGGGTCTATTAATTCACCCCTCCACCTT.

The V call is TRBV5-1, the J call TRBJ1-1; no clear D gene. The CDR3 is 14 residues long. Germline V gives CDR1 SGHRS, CDR2 YFSETQ. The V gene lost 0 bases and the J gene lost 2 bases, with 8 bases spanning the gap. This CDR3 reads CASSLAALNTEAFF. For the CDR3, the DNA is TGCGCCAGCAGCTTGGCGGCCCTTAACACTGAAGCTTTCTTT.

The genes are TRBV5-1 and TRBJ1-2, with D perhaps matching TRBD1 (5 bases). Trimming removed 6 bases at V and 5 bases at J, with 17 bases between. From germline, CDR1 is SGHRS and CDR2 YFSETQ. The CDR3 contains 14 residues. CDR3 residues: CASKGSTGLYGYTF. The CDR3 DNA sequence: TGCGCCAGCAAAGGTTCCACAGGATTGTATGGCTACACCTTC.

This chain connects TRBV6-1 to TRBJ2-7, with D perhaps matching TRBD1 or TRBD2 (5 bases each). The germline V and J ends were trimmed by 6 bases and 6 bases, with 12 bases remaining between them. The CDR3 contains 12 residues. CDR1 and CDR2 from the germline V gene are MNHNS and SASEGT. The CDR3: CASRDVGGEQYF. In DNA, the CDR3 is TGTGCCAGCAGAGACGTTGGGGGCGAGCAGTACTTC.

The chain is built from TRBV5-4 and TRBJ1-3; D is ambiguous. The ends were cut back, 3 bases at V and 4 bases at J, with 14 bases in the middle. This CDR3 has 15 amino acids. Germline values: CDR1 SGHNT, CDR2 YYREEE (reference sequence). CDR3 nucleotides: TGTGCCAGCAGCTCCGGTGGGCAGTACGGAAACACCATATATTTT. This encodes CASSSGGQYGNTIYF.

This chain links TRBV11-2 with TRBJ2-3; tentatively, D is TRBD2 (5 bases). V was clipped by 4 bases and J by 4 bases, with 12 bases between them. This CDR3 comprises 14 residues. Germline values: CDR1 SGHAT, CDR2 FQNNGV. The CDR3: CASSSHGVADTQYF. The CDR3 DNA reads as TGTGCCAGCAGCTCACACGGGGTGGCAGATACGCAGTATTTT.

The CDR3 DNA sequence: TGTGCCAGCAGCTTGGGCGGGGACACAGATACGCAGTATTTT. It is translated as CASSLGGDTDTQYF. The chain employs TRBV5-4 and TRBJ2-3; D might be TRBD2 (6 bases). V was cut by 0 bases and J by 2 bases, with 7 bases left in between. The V gene's germline CDR1 is SGHNT and CDR2 YYREEE (reference sequence). This CDR3 is built from 14 residues.

This clone was observed a handful of times. V gene TRBV7-3 combines with J gene TRBJ2-1; 7 bases are a match to TRBD2. V trimming: 5 bases; J trimming: 12 bases; junction bases outside the gene matches: 10. This CDR3 is 13 amino acids long. Germline V gene sequence: CDR1 SGHTA, CDR2 FQGTGA. CDR3 protein: CASSPNPSGVQFF. The CDR3, as DNA: TGTGCCAGCAGCCCTAACCCCAGCGGGGTGCAGTTCTTC.

The chain recombines TRBV28 with TRBJ2-7, with D possibly TRBD2 on 5 matching bases. The CDR3 consists of 15 residues. Trimming pared 3 bases from V and 0 bases from J, leaving 12 bases between. Germline loops: CDR1 MDHEN, CDR2 SYDVKM. Here the CDR3 reads CASSFRTFSSYEQYF. Written as DNA, the CDR3 is TGTGCCAGCAGTTTCAGGACTTTTAGCTCCTACGAGCAGTACTTC.

V usage is TRBV2 and J usage is TRBJ2-5, with D possibly matching TRBD2 (6 bases). The CDR3 consists of 15 residues. CDR1 SNHLY and CDR2 FYNNEI come from the germline V gene. Trimming shortened V by 10 bases and J by 5 bases, and 23 bases separated the two germline ends. CDR3: CANRLVGVIRETQYF. The CDR3 DNA reads as TGTGCCAACCGACTAGTGGGGGTGATCCGGGAGACCCAGTACTTC. The full variable domain, rest sourced from reference TRBV2 and TRBJ2-5, is EPEVTQTPSHQVTQMGQEVILRCVPISNHLYFYWYRQILGQKVEFLVSFYNNEISEKSEIFDDQFSVERPDGSNFTLKIRSTKLEDSAMYFCANRLVGVIRETQYFGPGTRLLVL.

The CDR3 loop is CASSGGEPQETQYF. The CDR3 DNA is TGTGCCAGCAGCGGGGGGGAGCCCCAAGAGACCCAGTACTTC. The chain is built from TRBV5-6 and TRBJ2-5; 7 bases fit TRBD2. Germline-derived CDR1 and CDR2 are SGHDT and YYEEEE. V lost 4 bases, J lost 1 base, and 4 bases stayed unmatched. The CDR3 has 14 residues.

This chain uses TRBV13 with TRBJ2-3; TRBD2 agrees at 10 bases. The junction had 13 bases not matched to a gene; V was cut back by 5 bases and J by 2 bases. The CDR3 runs 18 residues. The V gene's germline CDR1 is PRHDT and CDR2 FYEKMQ (reference sequence). For the CDR3, the DNA is TGTGCCAGCAGCCCCCAGGAGCGGGGGGGCCGACCCACAGATACGCAGTATTTT. Translation gives CASSPQERGGRPTDTQYF.

The chain uses TRBV2 and TRBJ2-7; 8 bases agree with TRBD1. The CDR3 has 14 amino acids. Germline V gives CDR1 SNHLY, CDR2 FYNNEI. V shed 4 bases and J 0 bases; nucleotides not matched to a gene: 2. The CDR3 nucleotides read TGTGCCAGCAGTGGAGGACAGGGCTCCTACGAGCAGTACTTC. Residues: CASSGGQGSYEQYF.

The V and J genes are TRBV5-1 and TRBJ1-2; tentative D call: TRBD1 (6 bases). Trimming removed 1 base at V and 2 bases at J, with 9 bases between. Per germline, CDR1 SGHRS and CDR2 YFSETQ. The CDR3 has 14 amino acids. The CDR3 protein is CASSLRGANYGYTF. The CDR3 DNA reads as TGCGCCAGCAGCTTGAGGGGGGCGAACTATGGCTACACCTTC.

This clone has just one count. The chain recombines TRBV6-1 with TRBJ1-2; 7 positions match TRBD1. V shed 5 bases, J shed 1 base, and the junction held 4 bases outside the gene matches. Germline CDR1 and CDR2: MNHNS and SASEGT. The CDR3 loop spans 14 amino acids. The CDR3 loop reads CASSWDSFNYGYTF. In nucleotides, the CDR3 is TGTGCCAGCAGTTGGGACAGCTTTAACTATGGCTACACCTTC.

This chain links TRBV6-5 with TRBJ1-4; perhaps TRBD1 as D (5 bases). The CDR3 is 16 residues long. The germline CDR1 and CDR2 sequences are MNHEY and SVGAGI. V was pared by 0 bases and J by 8 bases, with 16 bases between. In DNA, the CDR3 is TGTGCCAGCAGTTACTCGAGGCCAGAAAGGGGAGAAAAACTGTTTTTT. Protein sequence: CASSYSRPERGEKLFF.

The chain joins TRBV30 to TRBJ1-1; D remains ambiguous. V lost 2 bases to trimming and J lost 7 bases, with 8 bases between them. The CDR3 has 11 residues. Germline V gives CDR1 GTSNPN, CDR2 SVGIG (reference sequence). In DNA, the CDR3 is TGTGCCTGGAGTCCCCAGAATGAAGCTTTCTTT. Translating gives CAWSPQNEAFF.

This chain connects TRBV5-6 to TRBJ2-5; D gene uncertain. Deletions cut 2 bases from V and 5 bases from J, with 4 bases between. The CDR3 spans 11 residues. From germline, CDR1 is SGHDT and CDR2 YYEEEE. CDR3 region: CASSFLETQYF. The CDR3 nucleotides are TGTGCCAGCAGCTTCTTGGAGACCCAGTACTTC.

In this sample, this clone turned up a few times. CDR3 region: CASSVDSGITEAFF. The CDR3 DNA is TGTGCCAGCAGCGTAGACTCTGGGATAACTGAAGCTTTCTTT. The gene calls are TRBV9 and TRBJ1-1; D ambiguous. Trimming left V 0 bases short and J 5 bases short, with 11 bases between. Germline CDR1 and CDR2: SGDLS and YYNGEE. The CDR3 runs to 14 residues.

This chain connects TRBV9 to TRBJ2-1; D unclear. The germline V gene encodes CDR1 SGDLS and CDR2 YYNGEE. Trimming removed 4 bases from V and 3 bases from J, with 11 bases in between. The CDR3 sequence is 14 residues long. The CDR3 here is CASSPSTIYNEQFF. The CDR3 DNA reads as TGTGCCAGCAGCCCCTCCACTATCTACAATGAGCAGTTCTTC.